Below, 32 T cell receptor beta chains from the same sample are listed, as sequenced in a study of CD8+CD57+ T cells in acquired aplastic anemia. Both TCR beta VDJ combination and CDR3 sequence profiling were carried out. Genomic DNA was the template for this profiling. TCRdb fed the reads into MiXCR, producing one record per CDR3 protein. This sample carries some 180,000 distinct CDR3 sequences, about half of them seen once, and the ten largest clones take roughly 13%. All patients picked for sequencing had shown, by flow cytometry, an expansion of CD8+CD57+ cells. The source material was sorted CD4+, CD8+, or CD8+CD57+ T cells (not recorded which) from PBMCs. These TCRs come from a human donor with aplastic anemia.

The V gene is TRBV19, the J gene TRBJ2-6; tentative D call: TRBD1 (6 bases). This CDR3 contains 21 residues. Germline CDR1 is LNHDA and CDR2 is SQIVND (reference sequence). The ends were cut back, 6 bases at V and 0 bases at J, with 27 bases in the middle. The chain's CDR3 is CASSPTGQTFLSFSGANVLTF. CDR3 sequence (DNA): TGTGCCAGTAGCCCTACCGGACAGACCTTCCTATCTTTCTCTGGGGCCAACGTCCTGACTTTC.

The chain links TRBV19 to TRBJ1-4; no clear D. This CDR3 is built from 15 residues. The germline CDR1 and CDR2 sequences are LNHDA and SQIVND (reference sequence). V lost 3 bases and J 7 bases, leaving 15 bases between the germline ends. DNA for the CDR3: TGTGCCAGTAGTATTTTAGCTAAGGGCCCTGAAAAACTGTTTTTT. Protein sequence: CASSILAKGPEKLFF. Combining the CDR3 with reference TRBV19 and TRBJ1-4 gives the whole variable domain DGGITQSPKYLFRKEGQNVTLSCEQNLNHDAMYWYRQDPGQGLRLIYYSQIVNDFQKGDIAEGYSVSREKKESFPLTVTSAQKNPTAFYLCASSILAKGPEKLFFGSGTQLSVL.

The J gene is TRBJ2-1, the V gene TRBV11-2; 10 nucleotides match TRBD1. The CDR3 extends over 16 amino acids. The germline V gene encodes CDR1 SGHAT and CDR2 FQNNGV. Losses at the gene ends were 5 bases for V and 3 bases for J; bases not matched to a gene: 7. Written as DNA, the CDR3 is TGTGCCAGCAGCGGACCGACAGGGGGCTACTACAATGAGCAGTTCTTC. It translates to CASSGPTGGYYNEQFF.

The chain employs TRBV11-2 and TRBJ2-1, with D perhaps assigned TRBD1 or TRBD2 (5 bases each). V was shortened by 6 bases and J by 7 bases, with 10 bases between the two germline ends. Germline V lookup: CDR1 SGHAT, CDR2 FQNNGV. The CDR3 runs to 12 residues. CDR3 residues: CASREAGNEQFF. CDR3 coding DNA: TGTGCCAGCAGGGAGGCAGGGAATGAGCAGTTCTTC. Full variable domain (missing parts from reference TRBV11-2 and TRBJ2-1): EAGVAQSPRYKIIEKRQSVAFWCNPISGHATLYWYQQILGQGPKLLIQFQNNGVVDDSQLPKDRFSAERLKGVDSTLKIQPAKLEDSAVYLCASREAGNEQFFGPGTRLTVL.

The chain has TRBV11-2 and TRBJ2-5, with D uncertain. The germline CDR1 and CDR2 sequences are SGHAT and FQNNGV. This CDR3 has 13 residues. V lost 9 bases to trimming and J lost 0 bases, with 11 bases between them. The CDR3 sequence is CASSITNQETQYF. The CDR3 nucleotides read TGTGCCAGTAGTATTACAAACCAAGAGACCCAGTACTTC. Full variable domain (remainder filled in from reference TRBV11-2 and TRBJ2-5): EAGVAQSPRYKIIEKRQSVAFWCNPISGHATLYWYQQILGQGPKLLIQFQNNGVVDDSQLPKDRFSAERLKGVDSTLKIQPAKLEDSAVYLCASSITNQETQYFGPGTRLLVL.

This clonotype was found many times. The rearrangement links TRBV10-3 to TRBJ2-7; 14 nucleotides align to TRBD2. Germline V gives CDR1 ENHRY, CDR2 SYGVKD. CDR3 length equals 15 residues. The V segment lost 10 bases and the J segment 0 bases; nucleotides outside the gene matches: 5. The CDR3 reads CATGTSGGLSYEQYF. CDR3 in DNA: TGTGCCACCGGGACTAGCGGGGGCCTCTCCTACGAGCAGTACTTC.

The chain carries TRBV7-9 and TRBJ2-7, with D perhaps TRBD1 or TRBD2 (6 bases each). Germline values: CDR1 SEHNR, CDR2 FQNEAQ (reference sequence). CDR3 length equals 15 residues. Trimming shortened V by 1 base and J by 5 bases, and 15 bases separated the two germline ends. The chain's CDR3 is CASSLEGGDLDEQYF. CDR3 DNA: TGTGCCAGCAGCTTAGAGGGGGGTGACCTCGACGAGCAGTACTTC.

The chain links TRBV7-9 to TRBJ1-3; D is uncertain. Trimming shortened V by 8 bases and J by 1 base, and 15 bases separated the two germline ends. CDR3 length: 15 residues. From germline, CDR1 is SEHNR and CDR2 FQNEAQ (reference sequence). This chain's CDR3 is CASEPGGGSGNTIYF. The CDR3 coding sequence is TGTGCCAGCGAGCCGGGCGGAGGGTCTGGAAACACCATATATTTT.

This clonotype appeared many times. This chain connects TRBV7-9 to TRBJ2-5; TRBD1 is a possible D gene (5 bases). The V end lost 7 bases, the J end lost 2 bases, and 14 bases lay between the germline ends. In germline, CDR1 is SEHNR, CDR2 FQNEAQ (reference sequence). This CDR3 has 14 amino acids. The CDR3 loop reads CASTSGSLQETQYF. In DNA form, the CDR3 reads TGTGCCAGCACGTCAGGGTCCTTACAAGAGACCCAGTACTTC.

There are many counts of this clonotype. This chain joins TRBV12-3 or TRBV12-4 and TRBJ1-3, with D unresolved. Trimming took 3 bases from V and 2 from J, leaving 11 bases between them. The CDR3 loop spans 15 amino acids. CDR3 sequence: CASSFGSGTGNTIYF. The CDR3, as DNA: TGTGCCAGCAGTTTTGGTTCCGGTACTGGAAACACCATATATTTT.

This clonotype occurred many times. The V gene is TRBV24-1, the J gene TRBJ2-3; 9 positions match TRBD2. The CDR3 contains 14 residues. J was trimmed by 6 bases and V by 5 bases; bases with no gene match: 5. Looked up from germline, CDR1 is KGHDR and CDR2 is SFDVKD. CDR3: CATSVSGGLDTQYF. In DNA, the CDR3 is TGTGCCACCAGTGTTAGCGGGGGTTTGGATACGCAGTATTTT.

About this clonotype: A much larger clonotype is one base distant, so this may be a read error. The chain joins TRBV12-3 or TRBV12-4 to TRBJ1-6, with D perhaps TRBD1 (6 bases). The CDR3 consists of 14 residues. V lost 6 bases and J lost 10, with 16 bases in between. For the CDR3, the DNA is TGTGCCAGCAGCACATCCGGGACAAAGTCACCCCTCCACTTT. This encodes CASSTSGTKSPLHF.

This clonotype was picked up many times. The chain recombines TRBV12-3 or TRBV12-4 with TRBJ2-2; D gene ambiguous. V lost 1 base and J lost 0, with 3 bases in between. This CDR3 has 14 amino acids. Here the CDR3 reads CASSLGPNTGELFF. The DNA of the CDR3 is TGTGCCAGCAGTTTAGGGCCGAACACCGGGGAGCTGTTTTTT.

The chain has TRBV5-4 and TRBJ2-7, with 15 bases aligning to TRBD2. There are 16 residues in the CDR3. Unmatched junction bases numbered 1, after V lost 0 bases and J lost 3 bases. The germline gives CDR1 SGHNT, CDR2 YYREEE (reference sequence). CDR3: CASSLGTSGRGYEQYF. The CDR3 DNA is TGTGCCAGCAGCTTGGGGACTAGCGGGAGGGGCTACGAGCAGTACTTC. Drawing the rest from reference TRBV5-4 and TRBJ2-7, the complete variable domain is ETGVTQSPTHLIKTRGQQVTLRCSSQSGHNTVSWYQQALGQGPQFIFQYYREEENGRGNFPPRFSGLQFPNYSSELNVNALELDDSALYLCASSLGTSGRGYEQYFGPGTRLTVT.

V is TRBV4-1 and J is TRBJ2-7; 7 nucleotides line up with TRBD2. Germline V CDR1 and CDR2: MGHRA, YSYEKL. The CDR3 is 11 amino acids. The J segment lost 7 bases and the V segment lost 8 bases, leaving 5 bases of the junction unmatched. DNA of the CDR3: TGCGCCAGCGGGGGGGGTGGGGAGCAGTACTTC. Its translation is CASGGGGEQYF.

This clonotype was detected only once. CDR3 amino acids: CSARRDRRLSHGYTF. The CDR3 DNA sequence: TGCAGTGCTAGGAGGGACAGGAGGCTTAGCCATGGCTACACCTTC. The chain uses TRBV20-1 and TRBJ1-2, with 8 bases fitting TRBD1. Germline V gene data show CDR1 as DFQATT and CDR2 as SNEGSKA (reference sequence). Trimming took 3 bases from V and 6 from J; bases not matched to a gene: 12. The CDR3 has 15 amino acids.

DNA for the CDR3: TGTGCCAGCATTCGGGCTAGCGGGGGCTCTAATACGCAGTATTTT. Amino acid sequence: CASIRASGGSNTQYF. The J gene is TRBJ2-3, the V gene TRBV2, with 10 bases aligning to TRBD2. The V gene end was trimmed by 7 bases and the J gene end by 7 bases; junction bases not matched to a gene: 11. Germline-derived CDR1 and CDR2 are SNHLY and FYNNEI. This CDR3 is built from 15 residues.

This clonotype was detected many times. The CDR3 nucleotides are TGCGCCAGCAGCGTGGGACAGCCTGCGAACACTGAAGCTTTCTTT. Translating gives CASSVGQPANTEAFF. The rearrangement joins TRBV5-1 to TRBJ1-1; 7 bases match TRBD1. Germline CDR1 SGHRS, CDR2 YFSETQ. This CDR3 is 15 amino acids long. The V segment lost 4 bases and the J segment 1 base; nucleotides outside the gene matches: 7.

This clonotype was found once. The genes are TRBV15 and TRBJ1-4, with D possibly TRBD1 on 6 matching bases. With 1 base removed from V and 8 bases from J, the gap between germline ends came to 14 bases. The CDR3 sequence is 15 residues long. Germline V CDR1 and CDR2: LNHNV, YYDKDF (reference sequence). CDR3 DNA sequence: TGTGCCACCAGCAGAGCTCGGGGGGCAGGAGAAAAACTGTTTTTT. Translation: CATSRARGAGEKLFF.

The rearrangement uses TRBV7-2 and TRBJ1-2, with 11 bases lining up with TRBD1. The trim removed 5 bases at V and 5 bases at J, leaving 7 bases unmatched. Looked up from germline, CDR1 is SGHTA and CDR2 is FQGNSA. This CDR3 contains 15 residues. For the CDR3, the DNA is TGTGCCAGCAGCACGTGGACAGGGGGCGGGTATGGCTACACCTTC. Translation: CASSTWTGGGYGYTF.

This clonotype was counted many times. The genes are TRBV19 and TRBJ2-4, with D maybe TRBD1 (5 bases). Germline-derived CDR1 and CDR2 are LNHDA and SQIVND (reference sequence). V was trimmed by 5 bases and J by 9 bases, leaving 14 bases between them. This CDR3 spans 13 amino acids. The CDR3 DNA reads TGTGCCAGTAGTCCCCAGGGTATCGGCATTCAGTACTTC. This codes for CASSPQGIGIQYF.

The chain employs TRBV19 and TRBJ1-4, with D unresolved. Germline V gene lookup returns CDR1 LNHDA and CDR2 SQIVND (reference sequence). The CDR3 has 12 amino acids. The V end was cut by 0 bases, the J end by 14 bases, with 10 bases between. The CDR3 reads CASSIDRRVLFF. The CDR3 nucleotides are TGTGCCAGTAGTATAGATCGCCGGGTCCTGTTTTTT.

This clonotype was picked up a small number of times. V gene TRBV2 combines with J gene TRBJ2-2, with 10 nucleotides matching TRBD1. Germline values: CDR1 SNHLY, CDR2 FYNNEI. The V segment lost 6 bases and the J segment 6 bases; nucleotides outside the gene matches: 4. This CDR3 contains 14 residues. DNA of the CDR3: TGTGCCAGCAGCGGACAGGGGGTATCCGGGGAGCTGTTTTTT. This codes for CASSGQGVSGELFF.

V usage is TRBV5-1 and J usage is TRBJ1-5; 7 bases align to TRBD1. Germline CDR1 reads SGHRS; CDR2 reads YFSETQ. The junction had 2 bases not matched to a gene; V was cut back by 0 bases and J by 2 bases. The CDR3 extends over 15 amino acids. In DNA form, the CDR3 reads TGCGCCAGCAGCTTGGGAGGACAGGGCAATCAGCCCCAGCATTTT. Its protein product is CASSLGGQGNQPQHF.

The chain joins TRBV11-2 to TRBJ2-7; 7 bases are a match to TRBD2. CDR1 is SGHAT, CDR2 FQNNGV, per germline. This CDR3 has 15 residues. Trimming removed 2 bases from V and 3 bases from J; junction bases left unmatched: 7. The CDR3 DNA reads TGTGCCAGCAGCTTATTTCCCACTAGCGACTACGAGCAGTACTTC. This codes for CASSLFPTSDYEQYF.

The V gene is TRBV2, the J gene TRBJ2-7; D is possibly TRBD2 (5 bases). This CDR3 has 15 residues. Trimming stripped 0 bases from V and 4 bases from J, with 13 bases between. Germline V CDR1 and CDR2: SNHLY, FYNNEI. For the CDR3, the DNA is TGTGCCAGCAGTGAAGCGGGCGGGTTCTATTACGAGCAGTACTTC. It codes for CASSEAGGFYYEQYF.

The chain carries TRBV20-1 and TRBJ2-2, with D possibly called TRBD1 or TRBD2 (5 bases each). This CDR3 is 14 amino acids long. Looked up from germline, CDR1 is DFQATT and CDR2 is SNEGSKA (reference sequence). Trimming shortened V by 2 bases and J by 6 bases, and 13 bases separated the two germline ends. The chain's CDR3 is CSARFAGTAGELFF. CDR3 nucleotides: TGCAGTGCTAGATTTGCAGGGACCGCCGGGGAGCTGTTTTTT.

This clonotype was picked up many times. The V call is TRBV5-1, the J call TRBJ2-3; possibly TRBD1 or TRBD2 for D (6 bases each). The CDR3 has 14 residues. Trimming removed 6 bases at V and 3 bases at J, with 14 bases between. Germline assignment: CDR1 SGHRS and CDR2 YFSETQ. This CDR3 is CASKQGGRTDTQYF. CDR3 coding DNA: TGCGCCAGCAAACAGGGAGGTAGGACAGATACGCAGTATTTT.

This clonotype showed up just a few times. The chain joins TRBV15 to TRBJ1-6, with 8 bases that match TRBD1. Germline V gives CDR1 LNHNV, CDR2 YYDKDF (reference sequence). The CDR3 is 17 amino acids. J gave up 9 bases and V 0 bases, and 10 bases lay outside the gene matches. CDR3 sequence reads: CATSREGQDRLSSPLHF. Written as DNA, the CDR3 is TGTGCCACCAGCAGAGAGGGACAGGACCGCTTAAGTTCACCCCTCCACTTT.

The chain couples TRBV29-1 to TRBJ2-7; 9 bases line up with TRBD1. CDR1 and CDR2 from the germline V gene are SQVTM and ANQGSEA. This CDR3 comprises 14 residues. The CDR3 DNA reads as TGCAACGTCGACCTGGGACAGGGAGGCTTCGAGCAGTACTTC. Translating it yields CNVDLGQGGFEQYF.

Only a few counts were recorded for this clonotype. The chain combines TRBV2 with TRBJ1-4; D unresolved. The CDR3 loop spans 13 amino acids. Per germline, CDR1 SNHLY and CDR2 FYNNEI. V dropped 6 bases and J dropped 8 bases, with 13 bases sitting between them. In nucleotides, the CDR3 is TGTGCCAGCAGCCCCGGGGTCGGGGAAAAACTGTTTTTT. Its translation: CASSPGVGEKLFF.

There are many counts of this clonotype. The V and J genes are TRBV24-1 and TRBJ2-1; 10 bases line up with TRBD2. Germline CDR1 is KGHDR and CDR2 is SFDVKD. The CDR3 extends over 16 amino acids. The V segment lost 4 bases and the J segment 0 bases; nucleotides outside the gene matches: 2. The CDR3 nucleotides read TGTGCCACCAGTGAATCTAGCGGGGGCTCCTACAATGAGCAGTTCTTC. Protein product: CATSESSGGSYNEQFF.